Sequencing of this TCR beta chain was carried out in a study of vaccination effects on CD4 cells after COVID-19. Antigen-specific CD4+ T cells were first expanded with viral peptide pools by the ViraFEST assay and only then sequenced. The culture ran for about 10 days, and then CD4+ T cells were isolated. The cohort was immunized with two doses of either the BNT162b2 or mRNA-1273 vaccine. A density of roughly 2 million PBMC per well was used; these cells were cultured with 10 IU/ml IL-2 and approximately 10 ug/ml peptides. IL-2 medium was substituted for half the medium on days 3 and 7. This table comes from immunoSEQ multiplex PCR, and its TCRdb copy is limited to in-frame clones, with some not included. The sample has about 46,000 clones; over 60% are singletons. Comments on this clone: Its antigen remains unknown.

CDR3 length equals 15 residues. In germline, CDR1 is SGDLS, CDR2 YYNGEE. Trimming removed 1 base from V and 0 bases from J, with 8 bases in between. The sequence was obtained from a human donor who received a COVID-19 vaccine. The sequencing used CD4+ T cells from PBMCs cultured with HCoV-OC43 spike peptides, collected after COVID-19 vaccination. Subset: HCoV-OC43 spike overlapping peptide pool stimulation. The J gene is TRBJ1-3, the V gene TRBV9, with D perhaps TRBD1 (6 bases). This CDR3 reads CASSVNRASGNTIYF. The CDR3, as DNA: TGTGCCAGCAGCGTAAACAGGGCCTCTGGAAACACCATATATTTT.